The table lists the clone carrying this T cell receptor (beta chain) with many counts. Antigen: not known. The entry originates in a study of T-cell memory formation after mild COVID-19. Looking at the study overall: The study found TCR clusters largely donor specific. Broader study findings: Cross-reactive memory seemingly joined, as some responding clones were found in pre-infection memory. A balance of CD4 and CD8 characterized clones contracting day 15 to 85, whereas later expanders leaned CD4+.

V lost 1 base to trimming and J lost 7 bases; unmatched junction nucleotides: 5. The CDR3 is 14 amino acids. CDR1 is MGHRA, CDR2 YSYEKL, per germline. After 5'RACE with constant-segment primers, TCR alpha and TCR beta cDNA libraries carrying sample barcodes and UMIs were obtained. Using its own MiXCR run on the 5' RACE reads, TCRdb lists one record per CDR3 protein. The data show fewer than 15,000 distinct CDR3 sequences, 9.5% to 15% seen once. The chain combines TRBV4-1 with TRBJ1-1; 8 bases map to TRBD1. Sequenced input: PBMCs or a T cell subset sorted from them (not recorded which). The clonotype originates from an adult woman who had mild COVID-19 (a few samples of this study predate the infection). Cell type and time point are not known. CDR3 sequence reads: CASSQGGQGGEAFF. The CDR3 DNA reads TGCGCCAGCAGCCAAGGTGGACAGGGAGGTGAAGCTTTCTTT.